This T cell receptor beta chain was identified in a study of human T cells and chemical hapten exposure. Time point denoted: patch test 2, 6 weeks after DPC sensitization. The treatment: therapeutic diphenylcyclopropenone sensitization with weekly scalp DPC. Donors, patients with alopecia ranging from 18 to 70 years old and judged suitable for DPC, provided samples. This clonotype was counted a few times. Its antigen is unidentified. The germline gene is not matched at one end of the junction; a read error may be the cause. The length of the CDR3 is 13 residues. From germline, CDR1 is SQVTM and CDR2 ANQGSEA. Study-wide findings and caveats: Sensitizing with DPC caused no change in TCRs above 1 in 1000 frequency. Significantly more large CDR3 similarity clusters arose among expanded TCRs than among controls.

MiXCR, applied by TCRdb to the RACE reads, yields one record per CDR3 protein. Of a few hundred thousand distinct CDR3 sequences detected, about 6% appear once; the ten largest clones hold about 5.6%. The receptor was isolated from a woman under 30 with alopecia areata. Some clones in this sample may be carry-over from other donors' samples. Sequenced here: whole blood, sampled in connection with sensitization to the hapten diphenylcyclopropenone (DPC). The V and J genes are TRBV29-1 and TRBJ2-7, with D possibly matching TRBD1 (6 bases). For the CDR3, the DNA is TGCAGCGTTAACCGGGACACCTCCGACGAGCAGTACTTC. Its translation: CSVNRDTSDEQYF.